A selection of T cell receptor beta chains follows, all from one sample in a study of blood T cell repertoires in COVID-19. TCRdb's table, derived via immunoSEQ multiplex PCR, lists solely in-frame clones and lacks some. The repertoire holds under 300,000 clones, with about 85% as singletons. What was sequenced was peripheral blood. Every receptor here comes from a man aged 18-30 years with active or convalescent COVID-19. Each CDR3 is given with its conserved first and last residue.

j_call,v_call,cdr3_aa
TRBJ2-1,TRBV4-1,CASSQVGLAGGGNEQFF
TRBJ2-3,TRBV9,CASSRTSGRAITDTQYF
TRBJ2-6,TRBV4-2,CASSPWDRGRSGANVLTF
TRBJ2-3,TRBV5-4,CASSSQNRQVFSTDTQYF
TRBJ1-2,TRBV9,CASTAFVGGQDGYTF
TRBJ2-5,TRBV5-8,CASRPPPRGLRETQYF
TRBJ1-1,TRBV5-4,CASSLGQGLMNTEAFF
TRBJ1-4,TRBV28,CASSTDSTNEKLFF
TRBJ2-1,TRBV24-1,CATSDFTSGSDEQFF
TRBJ1-2,TRBV3-1/TRBV3-2,CASTRQGIMQGYTF
TRBJ1-5,TRBV6-5,CASRPQGLSNQPQHF
TRBJ2-5,TRBV11-1,CASSLQRGLQETQYF
TRBJ1-4,TRBV5-1,CASSKGVGEKLFF
TRBJ1-1,TRBV14,CASSHNRATEAFF
TRBJ1-4,TRBV28,CASSPTVGEKLFF
TRBJ1-5,TRBV27,CASSLSSRNQPQHF
TRBJ1-6,TRBV30,CACYPGHINSPLHF
TRBJ1-5,TRBV2,CASRARAQGSQPQHF
TRBJ1-2,TRBV24-1,CATSDPGTGNDGYTF
TRBJ2-2,TRBV5-1,CASSFGEAGELFF
TRBJ2-1,TRBV14,CASSHLRDRARNEQFF
TRBJ1-3,TRBV30,CAWNGEVGNTIYF
TRBJ2-1,TRBV4-3,CASSQDDRLGDEQFF
TRBJ1-1,TRBV19,CASSNPWVGGNTEAFF
TRBJ2-2,TRBV28,CASGHIVNTGELFF